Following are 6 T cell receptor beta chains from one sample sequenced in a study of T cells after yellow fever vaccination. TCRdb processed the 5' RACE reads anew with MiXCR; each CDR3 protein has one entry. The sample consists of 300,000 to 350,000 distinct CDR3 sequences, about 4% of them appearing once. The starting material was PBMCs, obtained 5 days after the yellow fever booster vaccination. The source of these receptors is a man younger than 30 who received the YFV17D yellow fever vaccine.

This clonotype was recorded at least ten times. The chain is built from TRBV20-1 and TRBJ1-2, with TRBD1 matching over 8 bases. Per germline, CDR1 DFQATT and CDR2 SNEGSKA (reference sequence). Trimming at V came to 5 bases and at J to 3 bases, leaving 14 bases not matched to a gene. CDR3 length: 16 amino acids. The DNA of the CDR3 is TGCAGTGCTCCTCGACTCGGGTCAGGGGGCGACTATGGCTACACCTTC. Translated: CSAPRLGSGGDYGYTF.

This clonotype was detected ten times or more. The CDR3: CASTPTRQNTGELFF. The DNA for the CDR3 is TGTGCCAGCACCCCTACCCGACAGAACACCGGGGAGCTGTTTTTT. V is TRBV7-2 and J is TRBJ2-2; D gene uncertain. CDR1 is SGHTA and CDR2 is FQGNSA in the germline V gene. V lost 7 bases, J lost 1 base, and 13 bases lay in between. This CDR3 has 15 residues.

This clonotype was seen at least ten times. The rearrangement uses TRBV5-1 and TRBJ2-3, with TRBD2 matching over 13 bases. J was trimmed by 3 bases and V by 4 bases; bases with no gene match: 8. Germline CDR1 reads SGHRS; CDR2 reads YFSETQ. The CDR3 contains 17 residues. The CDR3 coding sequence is TGCGCCAGCAGCCGCTCCAAACTAGCGGGGGGGACAGATACGCAGTATTTT. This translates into CASSRSKLAGGTDTQYF.

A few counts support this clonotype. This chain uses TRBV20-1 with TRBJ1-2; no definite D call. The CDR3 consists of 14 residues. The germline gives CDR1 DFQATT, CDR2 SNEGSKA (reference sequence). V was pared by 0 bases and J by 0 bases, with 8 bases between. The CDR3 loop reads CSARDPVSNYGYTF. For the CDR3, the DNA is TGCAGTGCTAGAGATCCAGTATCTAACTATGGCTACACCTTC.

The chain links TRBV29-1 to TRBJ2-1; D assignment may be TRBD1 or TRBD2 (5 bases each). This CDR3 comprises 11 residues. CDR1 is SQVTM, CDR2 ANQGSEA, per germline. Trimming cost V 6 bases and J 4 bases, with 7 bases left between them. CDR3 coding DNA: TGCAGCGTGGGGGTTTACAATGAGCAGTTCTTC. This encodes CSVGVYNEQFF.

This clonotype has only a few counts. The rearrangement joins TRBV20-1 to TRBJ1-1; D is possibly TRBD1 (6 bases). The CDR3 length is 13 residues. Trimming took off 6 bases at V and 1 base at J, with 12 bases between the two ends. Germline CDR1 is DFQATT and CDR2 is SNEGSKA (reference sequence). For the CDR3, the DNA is TGCAGTGCCTCCTGGGGACAGAACACTGAAGCTTTCTTT. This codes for CSASWGQNTEAFF.